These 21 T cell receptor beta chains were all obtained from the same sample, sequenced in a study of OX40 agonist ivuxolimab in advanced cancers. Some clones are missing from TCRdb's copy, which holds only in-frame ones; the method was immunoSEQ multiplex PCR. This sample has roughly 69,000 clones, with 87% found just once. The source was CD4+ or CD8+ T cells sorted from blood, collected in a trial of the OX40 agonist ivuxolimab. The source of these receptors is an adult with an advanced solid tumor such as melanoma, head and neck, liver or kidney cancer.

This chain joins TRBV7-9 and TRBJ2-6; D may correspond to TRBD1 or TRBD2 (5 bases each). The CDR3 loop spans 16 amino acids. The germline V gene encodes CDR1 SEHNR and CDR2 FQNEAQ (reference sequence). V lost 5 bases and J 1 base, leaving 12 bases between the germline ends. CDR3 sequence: CASSPTWGSGANVLTF. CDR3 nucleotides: TGTGCCAGCAGCCCCACGTGGGGGTCTGGGGCCAACGTCCTGACTTTC.

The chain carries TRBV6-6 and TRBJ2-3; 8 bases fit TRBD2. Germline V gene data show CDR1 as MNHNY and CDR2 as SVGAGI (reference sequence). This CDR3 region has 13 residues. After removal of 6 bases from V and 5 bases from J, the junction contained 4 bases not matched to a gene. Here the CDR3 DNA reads TGTGCCAGCAGAACGGGGGGGGAAGATACGCAGTATTTT. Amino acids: CASRTGGEDTQYF.

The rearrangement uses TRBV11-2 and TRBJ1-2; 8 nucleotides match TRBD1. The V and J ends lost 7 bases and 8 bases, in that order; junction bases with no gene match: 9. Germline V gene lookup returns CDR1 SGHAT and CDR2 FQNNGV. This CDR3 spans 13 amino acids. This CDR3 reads CASTAGGEGGYTF. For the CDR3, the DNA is TGTGCCAGCACCGCAGGGGGCGAAGGAGGCTACACCTTC.

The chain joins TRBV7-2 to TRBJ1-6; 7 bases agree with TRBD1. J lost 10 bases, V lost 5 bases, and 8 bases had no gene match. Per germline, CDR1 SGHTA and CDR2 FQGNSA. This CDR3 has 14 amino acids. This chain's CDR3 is CASSRGTVESPLHF. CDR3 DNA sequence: TGTGCCAGCAGCCGCGGGACAGTAGAATCACCCCTCCACTTT.

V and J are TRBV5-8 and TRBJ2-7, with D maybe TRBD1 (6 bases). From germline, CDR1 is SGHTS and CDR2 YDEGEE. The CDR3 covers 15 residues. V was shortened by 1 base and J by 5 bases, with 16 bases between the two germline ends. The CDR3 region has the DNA TGTGCCAGCAGCTTGCAGGGGTCCACAGTAGACGAGCAGTACTTC. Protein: CASSLQGSTVDEQYF.

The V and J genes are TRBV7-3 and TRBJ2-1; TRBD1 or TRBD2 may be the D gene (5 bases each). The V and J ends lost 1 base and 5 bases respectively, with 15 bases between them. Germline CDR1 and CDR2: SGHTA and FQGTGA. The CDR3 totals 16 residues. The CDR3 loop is CASSLNGAARNNEQFF. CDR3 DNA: TGTGCCAGCAGCTTAAACGGGGCCGCTCGGAACAATGAGCAGTTCTTC.

CDR3 residues: CASSSRGVPPDTQYF. CDR3 nucleotides: TGTGCCAGCAGTTCCAGGGGAGTGCCGCCAGATACGCAGTATTTT. V and J are TRBV11-3 and TRBJ2-3; the D gene is possibly TRBD1 (6 bases). Germline CDR1 and CDR2: SGHNT and YENEEA. Trimming pared 6 bases from V and 4 bases from J, leaving 17 bases between. The CDR3 is 15 amino acids.

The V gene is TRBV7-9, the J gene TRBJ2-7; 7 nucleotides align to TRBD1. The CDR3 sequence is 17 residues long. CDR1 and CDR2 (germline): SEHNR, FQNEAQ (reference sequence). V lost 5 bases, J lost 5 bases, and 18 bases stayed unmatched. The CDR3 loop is CASSTKVSRGILDEQYF. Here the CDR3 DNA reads TGTGCCAGCAGCACCAAGGTATCCAGGGGGATTCTCGACGAGCAGTACTTC.

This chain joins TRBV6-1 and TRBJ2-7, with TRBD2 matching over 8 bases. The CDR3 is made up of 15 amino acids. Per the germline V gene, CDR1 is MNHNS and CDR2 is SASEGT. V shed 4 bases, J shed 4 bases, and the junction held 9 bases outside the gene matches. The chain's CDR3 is CASSAPAGVVYEQYF. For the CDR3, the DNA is TGTGCCAGCAGTGCACCAGCGGGAGTAGTGTACGAGCAGTACTTC.

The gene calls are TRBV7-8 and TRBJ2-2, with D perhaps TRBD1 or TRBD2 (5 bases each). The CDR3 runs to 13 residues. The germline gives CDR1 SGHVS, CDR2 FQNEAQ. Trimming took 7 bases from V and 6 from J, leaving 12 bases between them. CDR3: CASNLVGAGELFF. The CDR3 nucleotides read TGTGCCAGCAACCTAGTGGGGGCCGGGGAGCTGTTTTTT.

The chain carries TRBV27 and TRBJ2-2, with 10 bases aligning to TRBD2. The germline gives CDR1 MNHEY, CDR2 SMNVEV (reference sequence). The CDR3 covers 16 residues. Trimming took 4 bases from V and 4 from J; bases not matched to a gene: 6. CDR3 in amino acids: CASSSTRLAGTGELFF. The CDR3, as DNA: TGTGCCAGCAGTTCTACGAGACTAGCGGGCACCGGGGAGCTGTTTTTT.

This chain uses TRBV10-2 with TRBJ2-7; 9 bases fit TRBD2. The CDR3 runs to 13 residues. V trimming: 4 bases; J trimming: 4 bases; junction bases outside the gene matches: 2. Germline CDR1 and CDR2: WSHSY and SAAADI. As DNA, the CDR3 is TGCGCCAGCAGTGCAAGCGGGAGGTACGAGCAGTACTTC. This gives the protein CASSASGRYEQYF.

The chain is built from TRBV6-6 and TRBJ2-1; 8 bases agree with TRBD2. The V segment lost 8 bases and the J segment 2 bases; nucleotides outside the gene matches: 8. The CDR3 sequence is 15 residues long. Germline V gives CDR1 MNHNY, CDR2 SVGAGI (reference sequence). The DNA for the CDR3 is TGTGCCAGCGGTAAGGGACTAGTGGCCTACAATGAGCAGTTCTTC. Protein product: CASGKGLVAYNEQFF.

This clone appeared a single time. Written as DNA, the CDR3 is TGTGCCAGCAGCTCAAACAGGGTGGGAAACACCATATATTTT. Encoded protein: CASSSNRVGNTIYF. The genes are TRBV7-9 and TRBJ1-3, with D tentatively TRBD1 (6 bases). Trimming pared 4 bases from V and 4 bases from J, leaving 11 bases between. The CDR3 has 14 amino acids. CDR1 SEHNR and CDR2 FQNEAQ come from the germline V gene (reference sequence).

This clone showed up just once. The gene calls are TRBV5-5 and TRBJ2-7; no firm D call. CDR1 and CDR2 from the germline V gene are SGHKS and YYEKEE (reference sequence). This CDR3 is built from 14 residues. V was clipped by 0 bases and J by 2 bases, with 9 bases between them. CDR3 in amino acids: CASSLGVGPYEQYF. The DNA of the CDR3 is TGTGCCAGCAGCTTGGGCGTCGGACCCTACGAGCAGTACTTC.

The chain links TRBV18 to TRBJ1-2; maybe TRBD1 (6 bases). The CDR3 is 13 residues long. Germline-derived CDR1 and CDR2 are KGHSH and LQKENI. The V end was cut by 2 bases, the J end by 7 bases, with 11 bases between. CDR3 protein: CASSPGGLGGYTF. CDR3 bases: TGTGCCAGCTCACCAGGGGGGCTCGGTGGCTACACCTTC.

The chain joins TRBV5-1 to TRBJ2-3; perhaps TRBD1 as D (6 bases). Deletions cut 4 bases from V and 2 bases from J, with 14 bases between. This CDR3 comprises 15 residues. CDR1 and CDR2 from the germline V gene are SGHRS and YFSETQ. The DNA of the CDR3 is TGCGCCAGCAGCCTCGGGACACCTAACACAGATACGCAGTATTTT. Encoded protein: CASSLGTPNTDTQYF.

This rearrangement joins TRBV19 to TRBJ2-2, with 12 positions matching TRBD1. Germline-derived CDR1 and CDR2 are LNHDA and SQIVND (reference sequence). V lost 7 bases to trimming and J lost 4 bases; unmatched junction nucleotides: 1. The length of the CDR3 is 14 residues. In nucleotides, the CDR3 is TGTGCCAGTATGGGACAGGGGGCCACCGGGGAGCTGTTTTTT. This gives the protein CASMGQGATGELFF.

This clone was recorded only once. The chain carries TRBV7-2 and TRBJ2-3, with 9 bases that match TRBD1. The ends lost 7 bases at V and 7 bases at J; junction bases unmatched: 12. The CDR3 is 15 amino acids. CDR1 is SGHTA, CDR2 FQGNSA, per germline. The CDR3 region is CASTLGGQGSYTQYF. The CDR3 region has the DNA TGTGCCAGCACTCTCGGGGGACAGGGCTCCTATACGCAGTATTTT.

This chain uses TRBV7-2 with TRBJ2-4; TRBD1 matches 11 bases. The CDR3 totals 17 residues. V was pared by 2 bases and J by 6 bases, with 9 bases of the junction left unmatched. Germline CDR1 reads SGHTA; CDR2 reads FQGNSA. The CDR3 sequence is CASSLIWTGGAGNIQYF. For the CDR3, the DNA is TGTGCCAGCAGCTTAATTTGGACAGGGGGCGCGGGAAACATTCAGTACTTC.

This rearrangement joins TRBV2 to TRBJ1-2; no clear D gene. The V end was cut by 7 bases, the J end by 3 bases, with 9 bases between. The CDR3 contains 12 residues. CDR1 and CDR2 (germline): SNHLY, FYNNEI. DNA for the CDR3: TGTGCCAGCACTGTTTTGGACTATGGCTACACCTTC. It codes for CASTVLDYGYTF.